This record covers a single T cell receptor (beta chain). Its target antigen remains unknown. Per-nucleotide qualities are absent, and no much larger clonotype sits a single base away. Per the publication, the time point label means: baseline before first vaccination. Vaccinee samples were obtained from the UK trials COV001 and COV002, which included a single-blind randomized controlled phase 2/3 trial of AZD1222 (ChAdOx1 nCoV-19) in healthy adults. Trial participant PBMC samples were collected at day 0 and day 28 after the second dose for TCRbeta chain sequencing. The data belong to a study of T cell responses to AZD1222 COVID-19 vaccine (dated by TCRdb to the early 2020s). A note on the overall study: AZD1222 recipients with second doses at about 4 weeks or about 12 weeks were pooled, because spike-specific TCR depth and breadth did not differ between schedules. A total of just over 230 trial participants underwent TCR sequencing, of whom nearly 210 had received two doses of AZD1222 and 26 had received two doses of the MenACWY control vaccine. Trial participants were enrolled by age into 18-55, 56-69 and 70-plus year subgroups, with roughly 150, 30 and 60 TCR-sequenced participants respectively. What the research found in general, with its limitations: The 56-69-year group was small, and its depth increase did not reach significance, likely because of low power. A significant rise in spike-specific TCR breadth and depth was observed after two AZD1222 doses relative to day 0 and relative to MenACWY recipients. Vaccine-associated CD4 TCRs spanned the whole spike protein, with dominant responses in regions 160-218 and 743-854. Epitopes outside the regions mutated in the B.1.351 and B.1.1.7 variants were reportedly recognized by nearly half of the unique spike-specific TCRs. Participants were mostly white British and included more females than males, and it was suggested by the authors that clonal diversity may have been underestimated. Conclusions about previously exposed vaccinees were limited because only 5 or 6 AZD1222 recipients were SARS-CoV-2 seropositive at baseline. Because no day 14 peak-response samples were available, the repertoires could be characterized only after the peak T cell response.

The CDR3 regions of human TCRbeta chains were subjected to immunosequencing. On the study's bioinformatics: Repertoire TCRs were checked for matches against a reference library of SARS-CoV-2-specific TCRs that had been generated using the MIRA antigen-specificity platform. Breadth was defined as the fraction of unique TCRs that were SARS-CoV-2-associated, and depth was defined as the fraction of total T cells that were SARS-CoV-2-associated. Using the MIRA data, every spike-specific TCR was mapped to the spike region that the TCR reacted to and assigned to either a CD4 or a CD8 class. Log10-transformed breadth and depth values were compared by one-way ANOVA with Sidak's multiple comparisons tests. TCRdb re-hosts the immuneACCESS table, in-frame sequences only. Its copies lack some clones; in the studies checked, an unresolved V gene accounts for under half of them, and the cause for the rest is not known. V, J and clone size are taken as reported in that table, and D and trimming were inferred from the DNA itself. The sample data list 100,000 to 150,000 clones, and around nine tenths of these were observed just once. Together, the top ten hold 7.2% of the sample.

The germline V gene sets CDR1 to SGHTA and CDR2 to FQGNSA. V is reduced by 2 bases and J by 0 bases, leaving a spacing of 6 bases between them. The CDR3 starts with the cysteine, ends with the phenylalanine, and has 14 residues. CDR3 DNA only is kept here, 42 bases in frame from base 1. The input for sequencing was peripheral blood, taken on day 0 of AZD1222 vaccination. In this chain, TRBV7-2 is recombined with TRBJ2-3; the D gene cannot be resolved reliably. This clonotype was obtained from an adult in good health. The bases read TGTGCCAGCAGCTTAATGGCGAGCACAGATACGCAGTATTTT. Its protein reads: CASSLMASTDTQYF. The reference TRBV7-2 and TRBJ2-3 proteins fill in what lies around the CDR3, so the full variable domain reads GAGVSQSPSNKVTEKGKDVELRCDPISGHTALYWYRQSLGQGLEFLIYFQGNSAPDKSGLPSDRFSAERTGGSVSTLTIQRTQQEDSAVYLCASSLMASTDTQYFGPGTRLTVL.